The rows below give T cell receptor beta chains drawn from one sample of a study of blood T cell repertoires in COVID-19. Produced via immunoSEQ multiplex PCR; TCRdb's table is partial and in-frame only. This sample has 150,000 to 200,000 clones; 89% occur once, and the top ten carry under 2%. Sample: peripheral blood. All receptors derive from a man aged 18 to 29 who had recovered from COVID-19. The conserved cysteine and the conserved F or W are not part of the CDR3 here. Fields, in order: J gene, V gene, CDR3 protein.

J: TRBJ2-7
V: TRBV4-1
CDR3: ASSWSGGSVGEQY

J: TRBJ1-4
V: TRBV11-2
CDR3: ASSLQGGPNEKLF

J: TRBJ2-1
V: TRBV7-8
CDR3: ASSLSGGTYNEQF

J: TRBJ1-5
V: TRBV19
CDR3: ASSTLGTASNQPQH

J: TRBJ1-3
V: TRBV28
CDR3: ASSPRLARSGNTIY

J: TRBJ2-7
V: TRBV9
CDR3: ASSVAEAPSYEQY

J: TRBJ1-1
V: TRBV6-4
CDR3: ASRVQGAPNTEAF

J: TRBJ1-5
V: TRBV7-9
CDR3: ASSQTGSNQPQH

J: TRBJ1-1
V: TRBV30
CDR3: AWSGTGPEAF

J: TRBJ1-5
V: TRBV28
CDR3: ASSPGFVGQPQH

J: TRBJ2-7
V: TRBV15
CDR3: ATSRDRGNFYEQY

J: TRBJ2-2
V: TRBV7-7
CDR3: ASSIAGDTGELF

J: TRBJ2-7
V: TRBV18
CDR3: ASSPDSSEQY

J: TRBJ2-7
V: TRBV7-2
CDR3: ASSLGRTYEQY

J: TRBJ2-7
V: TRBV21-1
CDR3: ASSKARMTGGSTYEQY

J: TRBJ2-5
V: TRBV3-1/TRBV3-2
CDR3: ASSLRLAGGLETQY

J: TRBJ2-1
V: TRBV6-6
CDR3: ASSSRDRALYNEQF

J: TRBJ1-1
V: TRBV4-1
CDR3: ASSQVSAGNTEAF

J: TRBJ1-1
V: TRBV7-9
CDR3: AGRGQMNTEAF

J: TRBJ1-4
V: TRBV4-2
CDR3: ASGRQATPNEKLF

J: TRBJ2-1
V: TRBV19
CDR3: ASRGVAGYNEQF

J: TRBJ1-6
V: TRBV5-1
CDR3: ASSPTANSPLH

J: TRBJ2-5
V: TRBV7-2
CDR3: ASSPTGGTGGPETQY

J: TRBJ1-1
V: TRBV5-1
CDR3: ASSLGQGAGTEAF

J: TRBJ2-5
V: TRBV5-6
CDR3: ASSVQGVGAETQY

J: TRBJ2-7
V: TRBV5-1
CDR3: ASRPPGQLNYEQY

J: TRBJ1-2
V: TRBV19
CDR3: ASNPGQGPNYGYT

J: TRBJ2-7
V: TRBV5-5
CDR3: ASRPSGGGDYEQY

J: TRBJ1-5
V: TRBV10-3
CDR3: ATREGVVPNQPQH

J: TRBJ1-4
V: TRBV24-1
CDR3: AAIWRALNEKLF

J: TRBJ1-6
V: TRBV6-5
CDR3: ASRTLDTGGSPLH

J: TRBJ1-6
V: TRBV5-1
CDR3: ASSSFGTDNSPLH

J: TRBJ2-5
V: TRBV29-1
CDR3: SVLQEGETQY

J: TRBJ2-7
V: TRBV5-4
CDR3: ASSLSTSGRGSYEQY

J: TRBJ1-2
V: TRBV24-1
CDR3: ATSDSDTGFDGYT

J: TRBJ2-1
V: TRBV28
CDR3: ASSHTYNEQF

J: TRBJ2-1
V: TRBV5-6
CDR3: ASSLALRGGNEQF

J: TRBJ1-1
V: TRBV29-1
CDR3: SVEDLEGKGVRQAF

J: TRBJ2-7
V: TRBV9
CDR3: ASSQGGLGTGVSYEQY

J: TRBJ2-5
V: TRBV28
CDR3: ASSADRRQETQY

J: TRBJ2-7
V: TRBV6-5
CDR3: ASSRDRSGGYEQY

J: TRBJ1-1
V: TRBV6-5
CDR3: ASSRDPTGGTEAF

J: TRBJ2-5
V: TRBV15
CDR3: ATGGGQGAETQY

J: TRBJ2-1
V: TRBV5-8
CDR3: ASSRKQGYNEQF

J: TRBJ1-6
V: TRBV15
CDR3: ATSRDPRGGSPLH

J: TRBJ1-5
V: TRBV2
CDR3: ASSTGENQPQH

J: TRBJ2-7
V: TRBV7-2
CDR3: ASSFYTGAEQY

J: TRBJ1-2
V: TRBV5-6
CDR3: ASIPTGPNYGYT

J: TRBJ1-2
V: TRBV30
CDR3: AWSAWTGDGYT

J: TRBJ2-1
V: TRBV4-3
CDR3: ASSQTTGVYNEQF

J: TRBJ1-5
V: TRBV2
CDR3: ASCTGPGSMPQH

J: TRBJ1-1
V: TRBV18
CDR3: ASSPLQGDTEAF